One and the same sample provided the 10 T cell receptor beta chains below, sequenced in a study of long-term antiretroviral therapy in people with HIV (dated by TCRdb to 2022 to 2024). The immunoSEQ hsTCRB v3.0 assay was used at survey level resolution for TRB variable region sequencing. Drawn from immuneACCESS, this table holds only the in-frame rearrangements with V and J called that TCRdb kept. Clones are partly lost; checked studies trace under half to an unresolved V gene and leave the rest unexplained. The sample table holds roughly 20,000 clones, of which around 86% were seen once. Almost 7.5% of the sample goes to the ten largest clones. The source material was unsorted PBMCs, sampled 1.8 years before starting antiretroviral therapy. Every receptor here comes from a woman under 40 with HIV.

This sequence joins TRBV5-6 and TRBJ1-3, with D unclear. The CDR3 loop spans 14 amino acids. V dropped 0 bases and J dropped 0 bases, with 4 bases sitting between them. Germline CDR1 SGHDT, CDR2 YYEEEE. DNA of the CDR3: TGTGCCAGCAGCTTGGGGACCTCTGGAAACACCATATATTTT. Amino acid sequence: CASSLGTSGNTIYF.

The V and J genes are TRBV6-5 and TRBJ2-5; 8 bases are a match to TRBD2. CDR3 length: 15 residues. In germline, CDR1 is MNHEY, CDR2 SVGAGI. V was clipped by 4 bases and J by 1 base; unmatched bases: 5. CDR3 coding DNA: TGTGCCAGCAGTTCGAGACTAGCGCCCCAAGAGACCCAGTACTTC. Protein: CASSSRLAPQETQYF.

The chain combines TRBV13 with TRBJ1-3; perhaps TRBD1 as D (5 bases). The ends were cut back, 5 bases at V and 4 bases at J, with 18 bases in the middle. The CDR3 consists of 16 residues. Germline CDR1 PRHDT, CDR2 FYEKMQ (reference sequence). The CDR3 sequence: CASSKGTGTRGNTIYF. CDR3 in DNA: TGTGCCAGCAGCAAAGGGACCGGGACGAGAGGAAACACCATATATTTT.

The V and J genes are TRBV5-1 and TRBJ1-5, with D perhaps matching TRBD1 (6 bases). The V gene lost 2 bases and the J gene lost 6 bases, with 15 bases spanning the gap. The CDR3 runs to 15 residues. CDR1 is SGHRS and CDR2 is YFSETQ in the germline V gene. Here the CDR3 reads CASSLGGVEGQPQHF. Here the CDR3 DNA reads TGCGCCAGCAGCTTAGGGGGAGTGGAAGGTCAGCCCCAGCATTTT.

V usage is TRBV4-1 and J usage is TRBJ2-2; D might be TRBD1 or TRBD2, each matching 7 bases. The CDR3 is 16 amino acids. CDR1 and CDR2 from the germline V gene are MGHRA and YSYEKL. The V end was cut by 4 bases, the J end by 4 bases, with 16 bases between. CDR3 bases: TGCGCCAGCAGCCTAGCAGGGGGGGCTCCCACCGGGGAGCTGTTTTTT. Amino acid sequence: CASSLAGGAPTGELFF.

The chain carries TRBV2 and TRBJ2-1; weak D call: TRBD1 (6 bases). Germline V gene data show CDR1 as SNHLY and CDR2 as FYNNEI. Trimming took 10 bases from V and 10 from J, leaving 17 bases between them. The CDR3 runs to 12 residues. CDR3 bases: TGTGCCATCGATCCTACTAGGGGGGAGCAGTTCTTC. Residues: CAIDPTRGEQFF.

The chain couples TRBV18 to TRBJ2-4; TRBD1 matches at 7 bases. This CDR3 is built from 14 residues. V lost 4 bases and J lost 9; bases outside the gene matches: 9. Germline loops: CDR1 KGHSH, CDR2 LQKENI. CDR3 protein: CASSHNDRVSIQYF. CDR3 sequence (DNA): TGTGCCAGCTCACACAATGACAGGGTGAGCATTCAGTACTTC.

CDR3 in DNA: TGTGCCAGTAATCCGCGGGACAGCGATAATTCACCCCTCCACTTT. This encodes CASNPRDSDNSPLHF. This chain joins TRBV19 and TRBJ1-6; 7 bases match TRBD1. The CDR3 has 15 amino acids. Trimming cost V 7 bases and J 5 bases; bases outside gene matches: 8. The germline gives CDR1 LNHDA, CDR2 SQIVND (reference sequence).

In its sample, this clone was seen once. V usage is TRBV29-1 and J usage is TRBJ2-1, with 9 bases identical to TRBD2. In germline, CDR1 is SQVTM, CDR2 ANQGSEA. With V trimmed by 2 bases and J by 4 bases, 6 bases remained unmatched. CDR3 size: 15 residues. In nucleotides, the CDR3 is TGCAGCGTTGAAACGGGGCGGGGGGGGTACAATGAGCAGTTCTTC. Translated, it gives CSVETGRGGYNEQFF.

A single count supports this clone. The gene calls are TRBV5-1 and TRBJ2-1; TRBD2 is a possible D gene (5 bases). Germline V gene lookup returns CDR1 SGHRS and CDR2 YFSETQ. With 1 base removed from V and 6 bases from J, the gap between germline ends came to 11 bases. This CDR3 has 14 residues. CDR3 protein: CASSLYPGSNEQFF. As DNA, the CDR3 is TGCGCCAGCAGCTTGTACCCGGGGTCCAATGAGCAGTTCTTC.